Listed here is a single T cell receptor beta chain. Generated by immunoSEQ multiplex PCR, the TCRdb table keeps only in-frame clones and is missing some. This table has about 200,000 clones, roughly 90% appearing once. The data were taken from a study of blood T cell repertoires in COVID-19. V shed 10 bases, J shed 6 bases, and the junction held 9 bases outside the gene matches. Per the germline V gene, CDR1 is SGHRS and CDR2 is YFSETQ. The CDR3 is 14 residues long. The receptor was isolated from a man aged 18-30 years with active or convalescent COVID-19. Sequenced material: peripheral blood. The chain joins TRBV5-1 to TRBJ2-1; 11 bases are shared with TRBD1. In nucleotides, the CDR3 is TGCGCCTCCTTGCGGACAGGGGGCTCCAATGAGCAGTTCTTC. Its translation is CASLRTGGSNEQFF. Looking up the rest from reference TRBV5-1 and TRBJ2-1 gives the full variable domain: KAGVTQTPRYLIKTRGQQVTLSCSPISGHRSVSWYQQTPGQGLQFLFEYFSETQRNKGNFPGRFSGRQFSNSRSEMNVSTLELGDSALYLCASLRTGGSNEQFFGPGTRLTVL.